The 26 T cell receptor beta chains in this list originate from one sample, sequenced in a study of spatial heterogeneity in lung cancer. Study-level points and caveats: One measure, the expanded intratumoral alpha and beta TCR count, tracked tumor mutation counts.

TCRdb re-analysed the 5' RACE reads in MiXCR, keeping a single row per CDR3 protein. The sample consists of about 100,000 distinct CDR3 sequences, 3.5% to 5% of them appearing once. No cognate antigen is known for these TCRs. Time point noted: sample taken at primary tumor resection. This material consisted of lung tumor tissue, taken at surgery. These receptors all come from a male donor with early-stage non-small cell lung cancer.

The sample holds many counts of this clonotype. The chain is built from TRBV20-1 and TRBJ2-3, with TRBD1 matching 8 bases. This CDR3 comprises 15 residues. V was clipped by 6 bases and J by 5 bases; unmatched bases: 13. Germline V gene sequence: CDR1 DFQATT, CDR2 SNEGSKA (reference sequence). DNA for the CDR3: TGCAGTGCCCTTAGCCGGGACAGGCGTCAAGATACGCAGTATTTT. It translates to CSALSRDRRQDTQYF.

Many counts were recorded for this clonotype. This chain connects TRBV6-1 to TRBJ1-6; D gene unclear. Germline CDR1 reads MNHNS; CDR2 reads SASEGT. The CDR3 spans 12 residues. Trimming pared 4 bases from V and 10 bases from J, leaving 8 bases between. In nucleotides, the CDR3 is TGTGCCAGCAGTGTCCTACGATCACCCCTCCACTTT. It is translated as CASSVLRSPLHF.

This clonotype was counted many times. This chain uses TRBV7-9 with TRBJ2-1; D is unclear. CDR1 is SEHNR, CDR2 FQNEAQ, per germline (reference sequence). The CDR3 spans 14 residues. The V gene lost 5 bases and the J gene lost 0 bases, with 8 bases spanning the gap. The CDR3 region has the DNA TGTGCCAGCAGCCTCGAAAGCTCCTACAATGAGCAGTTCTTC. It encodes CASSLESSYNEQFF.

This sequence joins TRBV9 and TRBJ2-5; TRBD2 matches at 11 bases. The CDR3 consists of 16 residues. The trim removed 6 bases at V and 3 bases at J, leaving 10 bases unmatched. CDR1 is SGDLS and CDR2 is YYNGEE in the germline V gene. CDR3 DNA: TGTGCCAGCACCCGAGGGCTAGCGGGAGGTGAAGAGACCCAGTACTTC. It translates to CASTRGLAGGEETQYF.

This clonotype has at least ten counts. This sequence joins TRBV7-9 and TRBJ2-7, with D tentatively TRBD1 (5 bases). CDR1 is SEHNR, CDR2 FQNEAQ, per germline (reference sequence). The CDR3 is 14 residues long. Trimming left V 3 bases short and J 3 bases short, with 12 bases between. CDR3 nucleotides: TGTGCCAGCAGCTTTTCGACAGACCTCTACGAGCAGTACTTC. Translating it yields CASSFSTDLYEQYF.

This clonotype was seen at least ten times. This rearrangement joins TRBV28 to TRBJ2-7; unclear D gene. Trimming took off 5 bases at V and 3 bases at J, with 14 bases between the two ends. The CDR3 sequence is 14 residues long. Germline CDR1 MDHEN, CDR2 SYDVKM. CDR3 region: CASSPPVGYYEQYF. The CDR3 coding sequence is TGTGCCAGCAGTCCCCCCGTTGGATACTACGAGCAGTACTTC.

This clonotype was detected ten times or more. The V and J genes are TRBV12-3 or TRBV12-4 and TRBJ2-1; 9 nucleotides match TRBD2. V was pared by 6 bases and J by 9 bases, with 12 bases of the junction left unmatched. The CDR3 loop spans 15 amino acids. The CDR3 coding sequence is TGTGCCAGCAGCTCTAATAGCGGGAGCGCGGGTGAGCAGTTCTTC. It specifies CASSSNSGSAGEQFF.

This clonotype was seen many times. The CDR3, as DNA: TGTGCCAGCAATCCCGGGACAGGGGGTAATGAGCAGTTCTTC. Its translation: CASNPGTGGNEQFF. This chain uses TRBV28 with TRBJ2-1; TRBD1 matches at 11 bases. Trimming removed 7 bases from V and 7 bases from J; junction bases left unmatched: 6. The CDR3 extends over 14 amino acids. Germline V CDR1 and CDR2: MDHEN, SYDVKM.

This clonotype was recorded at least ten times. This sequence joins TRBV7-3 and TRBJ1-5; a possible D gene is TRBD1 (6 bases). The V gene's germline CDR1 is SGHTA and CDR2 FQGTGA. CDR3 size: 20 residues. V was clipped by 5 bases and J by 0 bases, with 26 bases between them. This CDR3 is CASSQAGTRKNGYSNQPQHF. Here the CDR3 DNA reads TGTGCCAGCAGCCAAGCGGGGACACGGAAAAACGGGTATAGCAATCAGCCCCAGCATTTT.

This clonotype was observed at least ten times. V is TRBV6-6 and J is TRBJ1-5; the D gene is possibly TRBD1 (6 bases). CDR1 MNHNY and CDR2 SVGAGI come from the germline V gene (reference sequence). Trimming removed 10 bases at V and 6 bases at J, with 16 bases between. This CDR3 is built from 13 residues. CDR3 bases: TGTGCCATCTCTTGGGGGCTCAGTCAGCCCCAGCATTTT. Amino acid sequence: CAISWGLSQPQHF.

The sample holds a few counts of this clonotype. This rearrangement joins TRBV7-9 to TRBJ1-3; no clear D gene. This CDR3 is 13 amino acids long. Per the germline V gene, CDR1 is SEHNR and CDR2 is FQNEAQ (reference sequence). Trimming removed 2 bases at V and 4 bases at J, with 6 bases between. CDR3 coding DNA: TGTGCCAGCAGCTTACCGATAGGAAACACCATATATTTT. Amino acid sequence: CASSLPIGNTIYF. Full variable domain (remainder filled in from reference TRBV7-9 and TRBJ1-3): DTGVSQNPRHKITKRGQNVTFRCDPISEHNRLYWYRQTLGQGPEFLTYFQNEAQLEKSRLLSDRFSAERPKGSFSTLEIQRTEQGDSAMYLCASSLPIGNTIYFGEGSWLTVV.

J is TRBJ1-5 and V is TRBV5-5; D ambiguous. Looked up from germline, CDR1 is SGHKS and CDR2 is YYEKEE (reference sequence). V was trimmed by 1 base and J by 0 bases, leaving 8 bases between them. The CDR3 contains 15 residues. Here the CDR3 DNA reads TGTGCCAGCAGCTTGAACGGTTATAGCAATCAGCCCCAGCATTTT. This gives the protein CASSLNGYSNQPQHF.

This clonotype was seen repeatedly, ten times or more. This rearrangement joins TRBV4-2 to TRBJ2-1, with 12 bases matching TRBD2. V was pared by 2 bases and J by 0 bases, with 5 bases of the junction left unmatched. Per germline, CDR1 LGHNA and CDR2 YNFKEQ. There are 18 residues in the CDR3. The CDR3 spells CASSQLGLAGSSYNEQFF. The CDR3 nucleotides read TGTGCCAGCAGCCAACTAGGACTAGCGGGGAGCTCCTACAATGAGCAGTTCTTC.

This clonotype was detected ten times or more. V is TRBV2 and J is TRBJ1-5; D is possibly TRBD1 (6 bases). CDR3 size: 15 residues. Germline-derived CDR1 and CDR2 are SNHLY and FYNNEI. V lost 2 bases to trimming and J lost 4 bases, with 12 bases between them. The DNA for the CDR3 is TGTGCCAGCAGTGAAAGGGGGATGGTAAATCAGCCCCAGCATTTT. It yields the protein CASSERGMVNQPQHF.

In this sample, this clonotype turned up many times. The chain uses TRBV4-2 and TRBJ1-6; unclear D gene. The V end lost 3 bases, the J end lost 0 bases, and 6 bases lay between the germline ends. The V gene's germline CDR1 is LGHNA and CDR2 YNFKEQ. The CDR3 is made up of 15 amino acids. The CDR3 loop is CASSHESSYNSPLHF. CDR3 DNA: TGTGCCAGCAGCCATGAGAGCTCCTATAATTCACCCCTCCACTTT.

This clonotype has a count of ten or more. This chain uses TRBV28 with TRBJ1-2; D perhaps matches TRBD1 (5 bases). The CDR3 length is 13 residues. Trimming stripped 6 bases from V and 8 bases from J, with 16 bases between. Germline V gene lookup returns CDR1 MDHEN and CDR2 SYDVKM. In nucleotides, the CDR3 is TGTGCCAGCAGCTACCAGGGCAGGGAAGGCTACACCTTC. Its translation is CASSYQGREGYTF.

The gene calls are TRBV28 and TRBJ1-6; no clear D gene. Germline-derived CDR1 and CDR2 are MDHEN and SYDVKM. V lost 5 bases to trimming and J lost 11 bases, with 7 bases between them. CDR3 length equals 11 residues. The CDR3 bases are TGTGCCAGCAGTAATAACCCACCCCTCCACTTT. It translates to CASSNNPPLHF.

Ten or more counts support this clonotype. The J gene is TRBJ2-5, the V gene TRBV9, with D possibly TRBD1 on 5 matching bases. CDR1 SGDLS and CDR2 YYNGEE come from the germline V gene. This CDR3 spans 14 amino acids. Trimming removed 5 bases at V and 0 bases at J, with 11 bases between. CDR3 nucleotides: TGTGCCAGCAGTGACACAGGAAACCAAGAGACCCAGTACTTC. Encoded protein: CASSDTGNQETQYF.

The sample holds many counts of this clonotype. This sequence joins TRBV20-1 and TRBJ2-3; 11 bases match TRBD2. Germline V gene sequence: CDR1 DFQATT, CDR2 SNEGSKA (reference sequence). The CDR3 extends over 15 amino acids. The V segment lost 6 bases and the J segment 5 bases; nucleotides outside the gene matches: 10. This CDR3 reads CSAETRLAGGDTQYF. The CDR3 region has the DNA TGCAGTGCCGAGACCCGGCTAGCGGGAGGAGATACGCAGTATTTT.

This clonotype was picked up a small number of times. The CDR3 DNA follows: TGTGCCAGCAGTTTATCTACACATCCCGGTGAAAAACTGTTTTTT. Its protein is CASSLSTHPGEKLFF. The chain recombines TRBV27 with TRBJ1-4, with D unresolved. Germline-derived CDR1 and CDR2 are MNHEY and SMNVEV (reference sequence). The CDR3 length is 15 residues. Trimming cost V 0 bases and J 7 bases, with 12 bases left between them.

In this sample, this clonotype turned up many times. The CDR3 loop is CSVGLAGGWAEQFF. The CDR3 DNA sequence: TGCAGCGTTGGGCTAGCGGGAGGTTGGGCTGAGCAGTTCTTC. The rearrangement links TRBV29-1 to TRBJ2-1; 11 bases are a match to TRBD2. The CDR3 has 14 residues. Trimming cost V 4 bases and J 9 bases; bases outside gene matches: 8. The germline V gene has CDR1 SQVTM and CDR2 ANQGSEA.

V gene TRBV12-3 or TRBV12-4 combines with J gene TRBJ2-3, with 11 bases fitting TRBD2. This CDR3 contains 16 residues. Unmatched junction bases numbered 9, after V lost 5 bases and J lost 5 bases. This CDR3 is CASSRISGRAGDTQYF. In nucleotides, the CDR3 is TGTGCCAGCAGTCGAATTAGCGGGAGGGCCGGAGATACGCAGTATTTT.

This clonotype was detected ten times or more. This chain connects TRBV20-1 to TRBJ1-5, with D uncertain. CDR1 is DFQATT, CDR2 SNEGSKA, per germline (reference sequence). Between the trimmed V and J ends, which lost 4 bases and 6 bases, there was a span of 19 bases. This CDR3 has 15 residues. CDR3 DNA sequence: TGCAGTGCTAAAAGTGGACTGGGCTTTACTCAGCCCCAGCATTTT. It codes for CSAKSGLGFTQPQHF.

This clonotype was counted ten times or more. The CDR3 loop is CASSLGVDSYTQYF. Written as DNA, the CDR3 is TGCGCCAGCAGCTTGGGAGTTGACAGTTATACGCAGTATTTT. This sequence joins TRBV5-1 and TRBJ2-3; D is possibly TRBD1 (5 bases). The germline V gene encodes CDR1 SGHRS and CDR2 YFSETQ. CDR3 length equals 14 residues. Trimming took off 0 bases at V and 7 bases at J, with 12 bases between the two ends.

The V call is TRBV5-4, the J call TRBJ2-2, with TRBD2 as a possible D gene (6 bases). V gave up 7 bases and J gave up 0 bases, with 19 bases separating them. Germline V gene data show CDR1 as SGHNT and CDR2 as YYREEE (reference sequence). The CDR3 has 17 amino acids. CDR3 sequence reads: CASFGEEGRPNTGELFF. The CDR3 DNA reads TGTGCCAGCTTTGGGGAGGAGGGGAGACCGAACACCGGGGAGCTGTTTTTT.

The gene calls are TRBV7-6 and TRBJ1-1; D perhaps matches TRBD1 (6 bases). The V and J ends lost 4 bases and 4 bases respectively, with 10 bases between them. From germline, CDR1 is SGHVS and CDR2 FNYEAQ. The CDR3 is made up of 13 amino acids. Here the CDR3 DNA reads TGTGCCAGCAGCTCCGGAGGGGGCACTGAAGCTTTCTTT. Its protein is CASSSGGGTEAFF.